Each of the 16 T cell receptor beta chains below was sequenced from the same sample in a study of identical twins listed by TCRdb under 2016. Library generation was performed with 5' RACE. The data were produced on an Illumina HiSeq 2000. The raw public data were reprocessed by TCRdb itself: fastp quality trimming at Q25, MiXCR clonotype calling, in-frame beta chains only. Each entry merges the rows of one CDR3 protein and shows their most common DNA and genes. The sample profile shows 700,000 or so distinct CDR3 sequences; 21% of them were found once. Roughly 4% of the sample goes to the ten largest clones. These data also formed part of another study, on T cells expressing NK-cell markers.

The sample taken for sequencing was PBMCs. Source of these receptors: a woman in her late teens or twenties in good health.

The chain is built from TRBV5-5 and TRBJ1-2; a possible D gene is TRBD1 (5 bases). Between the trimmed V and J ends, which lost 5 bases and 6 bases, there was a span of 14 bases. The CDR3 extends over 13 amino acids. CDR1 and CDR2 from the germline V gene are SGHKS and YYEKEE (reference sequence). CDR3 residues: CASRIQEGNGYTF. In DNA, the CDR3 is TGTGCCAGCAGAATACAGGAGGGAAATGGCTACACCTTC. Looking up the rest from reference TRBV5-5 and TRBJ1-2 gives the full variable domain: DAGVTQSPTHLIKTRGQQVTLRCSPISGHKSVSWYQQVLGQGPQFIFQYYEKEERGRGNFPDRFSARQFPNYSSELNVNALLLGDSALYLCASRIQEGNGYTFGSGTRLTVV.

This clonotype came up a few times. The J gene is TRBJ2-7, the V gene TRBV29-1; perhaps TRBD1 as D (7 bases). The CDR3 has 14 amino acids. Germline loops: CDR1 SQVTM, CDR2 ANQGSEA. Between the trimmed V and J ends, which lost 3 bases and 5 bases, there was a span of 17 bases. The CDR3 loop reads CSVEAGRGVDEQYF. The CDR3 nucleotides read TGCAGCGTTGAGGCGGGCAGGGGGGTGGACGAGCAGTACTTC.

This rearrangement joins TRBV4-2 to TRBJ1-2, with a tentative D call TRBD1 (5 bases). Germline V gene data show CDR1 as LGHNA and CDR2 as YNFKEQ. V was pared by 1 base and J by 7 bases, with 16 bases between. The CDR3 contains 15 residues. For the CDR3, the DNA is TGTGCCAGCAGCCAAGCCGGGGGGAGGGACTTTGGCTACACCTTC. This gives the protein CASSQAGGRDFGYTF.

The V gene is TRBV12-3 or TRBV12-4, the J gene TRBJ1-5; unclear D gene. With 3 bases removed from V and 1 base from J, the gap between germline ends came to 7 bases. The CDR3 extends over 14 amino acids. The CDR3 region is CASSFGPSNQPQHF. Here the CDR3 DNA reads TGTGCCAGCAGTTTCGGCCCGAGCAATCAGCCCCAGCATTTT.

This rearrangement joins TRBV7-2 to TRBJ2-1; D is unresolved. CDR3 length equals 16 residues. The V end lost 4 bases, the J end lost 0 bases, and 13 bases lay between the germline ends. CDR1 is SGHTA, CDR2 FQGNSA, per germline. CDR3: CASSSLKGPSYNEQFF. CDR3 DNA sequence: TGTGCCAGCAGCTCCCTCAAGGGCCCCTCCTACAATGAGCAGTTCTTC. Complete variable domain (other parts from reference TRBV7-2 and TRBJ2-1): GAGVSQSPSNKVTEKGKDVELRCDPISGHTALYWYRQSLGQGLEFLIYFQGNSAPDKSGLPSDRFSAERTGGSVSTLTIQRTQQEDSAVYLCASSSLKGPSYNEQFFGPGTRLTVL.

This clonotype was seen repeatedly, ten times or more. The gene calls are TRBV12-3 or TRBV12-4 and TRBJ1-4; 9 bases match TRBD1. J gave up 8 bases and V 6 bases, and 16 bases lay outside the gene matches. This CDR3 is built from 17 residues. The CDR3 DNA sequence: TGTGCCAGCAGCCAACGTCCCCCCGGGACAGGGTCGGAAAAACTGTTTTTT. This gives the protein CASSQRPPGTGSEKLFF.

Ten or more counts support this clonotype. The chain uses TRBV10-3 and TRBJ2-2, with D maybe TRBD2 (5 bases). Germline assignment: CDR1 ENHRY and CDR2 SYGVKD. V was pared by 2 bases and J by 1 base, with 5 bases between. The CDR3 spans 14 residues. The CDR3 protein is CAISERGNTGELFF. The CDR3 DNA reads TGTGCCATCAGTGAGCGGGGGAACACCGGGGAGCTGTTTTTT.

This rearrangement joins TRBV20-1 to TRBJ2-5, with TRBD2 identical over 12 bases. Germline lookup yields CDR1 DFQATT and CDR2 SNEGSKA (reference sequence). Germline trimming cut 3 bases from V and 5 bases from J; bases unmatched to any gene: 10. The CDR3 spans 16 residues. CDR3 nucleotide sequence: TGCAGTGCTAGCTTGGCTAGCGGGAGGGTAGTGGAGACCCAGTACTTC. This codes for CSASLASGRVVETQYF.

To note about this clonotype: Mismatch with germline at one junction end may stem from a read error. The CDR3 sequence is CASSSTPTGSQYF. The DNA for the CDR3 is TGTGCTAGCAGCTCTACACCCACCGGGTCCCAGTACTTC. The chain carries TRBV7-7 and TRBJ2-5, with no clear D. This CDR3 is built from 13 residues. The V gene's germline CDR1 is SSHAT and CDR2 FNYEAQ (reference sequence).

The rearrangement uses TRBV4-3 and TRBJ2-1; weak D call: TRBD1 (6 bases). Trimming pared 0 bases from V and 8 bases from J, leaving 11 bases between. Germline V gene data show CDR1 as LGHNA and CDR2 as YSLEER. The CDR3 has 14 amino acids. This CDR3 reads CASSQDYRDHEQFF. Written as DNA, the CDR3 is TGCGCCAGCAGCCAAGATTACAGGGATCATGAGCAGTTCTTC.

CDR3 sequence: CASSPGTALREQFF. CDR3 bases: TGTGCCAGCAGCCCCGGGACAGCCCTCCGAGAGCAGTTCTTC. The chain recombines TRBV11-2 with TRBJ2-1, with 7 bases matching TRBD1. V shed 5 bases and J 10 bases; nucleotides not matched to a gene: 11. CDR3 length: 14 amino acids. CDR1 is SGHAT and CDR2 is FQNNGV in the germline V gene. Full variable domain (outside the CDR3, taken from reference TRBV11-2 and TRBJ2-1): EAGVAQSPRYKIIEKRQSVAFWCNPISGHATLYWYQQILGQGPKLLIQFQNNGVVDDSQLPKDRFSAERLKGVDSTLKIQPAKLEDSAVYLCASSPGTALREQFFGPGTRLTVL.

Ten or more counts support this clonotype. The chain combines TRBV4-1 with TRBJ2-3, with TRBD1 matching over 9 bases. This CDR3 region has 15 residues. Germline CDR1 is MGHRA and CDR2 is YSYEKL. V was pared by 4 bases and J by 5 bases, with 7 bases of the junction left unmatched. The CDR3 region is CASSPGQGMRDTQYF. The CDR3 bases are TGCGCCAGCAGCCCTGGACAGGGGATGAGAGATACGCAGTATTTT.

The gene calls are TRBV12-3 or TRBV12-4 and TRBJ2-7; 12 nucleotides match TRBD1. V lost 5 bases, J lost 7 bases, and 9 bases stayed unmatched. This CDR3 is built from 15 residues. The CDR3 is CASSAPGQGAGEQYF. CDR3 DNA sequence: TGTGCCAGCAGTGCGCCGGGACAGGGGGCGGGAGAGCAGTACTTC.

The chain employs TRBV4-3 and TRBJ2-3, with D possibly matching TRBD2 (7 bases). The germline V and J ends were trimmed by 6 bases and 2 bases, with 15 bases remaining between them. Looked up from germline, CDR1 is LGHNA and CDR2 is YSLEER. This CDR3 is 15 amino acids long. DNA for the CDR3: TGCGCCAGCAGTCCCGGGCGGGGGCCCACAGATACGCAGTATTTT. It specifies CASSPGRGPTDTQYF.

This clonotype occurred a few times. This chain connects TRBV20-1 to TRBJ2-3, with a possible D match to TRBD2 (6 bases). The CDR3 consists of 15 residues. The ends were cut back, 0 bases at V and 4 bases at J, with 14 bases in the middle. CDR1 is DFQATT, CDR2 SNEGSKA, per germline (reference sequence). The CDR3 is CSARDRGWGADTQYF. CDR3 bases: TGCAGTGCTAGAGATCGGGGATGGGGGGCAGATACGCAGTATTTT.

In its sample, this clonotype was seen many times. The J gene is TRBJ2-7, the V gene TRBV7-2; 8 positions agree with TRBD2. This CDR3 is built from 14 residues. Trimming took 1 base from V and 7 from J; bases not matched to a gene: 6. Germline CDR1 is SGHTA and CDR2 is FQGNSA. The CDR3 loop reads CASSLVRGGLEQYF. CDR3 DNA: TGTGCCAGCAGCTTAGTACGGGGGGGTCTGGAGCAGTACTTC.